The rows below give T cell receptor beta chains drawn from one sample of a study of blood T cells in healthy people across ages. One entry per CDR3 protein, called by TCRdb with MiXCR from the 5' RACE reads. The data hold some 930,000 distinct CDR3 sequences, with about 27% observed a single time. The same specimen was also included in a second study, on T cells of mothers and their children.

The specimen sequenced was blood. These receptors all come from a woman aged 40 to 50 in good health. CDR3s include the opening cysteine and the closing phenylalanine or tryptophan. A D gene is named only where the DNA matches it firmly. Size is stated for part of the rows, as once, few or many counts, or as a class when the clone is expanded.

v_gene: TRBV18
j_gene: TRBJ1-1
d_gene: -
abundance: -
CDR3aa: CASSAEASAFF
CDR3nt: TGTGCCAGCTCAGCCGAGGCGAGTGCTTTCTTT

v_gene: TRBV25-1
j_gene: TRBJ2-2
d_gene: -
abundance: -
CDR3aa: CASSLYANTGELFF
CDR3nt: TGTGCCAGCAGTCTCTACGCGAACACCGGGGAGCTGTTTTTT

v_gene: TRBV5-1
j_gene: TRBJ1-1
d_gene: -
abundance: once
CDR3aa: CTSSSRTGSNTEAFF
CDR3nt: TGCACCAGCAGCTCCCGCACAGGGTCGAACACTGAAGCTTTCTTT

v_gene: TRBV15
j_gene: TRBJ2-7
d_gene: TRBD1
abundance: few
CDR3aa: CATSRAGGGYEQYF
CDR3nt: TGTGCCACCAGCAGAGCAGGGGGCGGGTACGAGCAGTACTTC

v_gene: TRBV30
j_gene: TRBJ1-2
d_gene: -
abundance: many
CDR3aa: CAWSAVQGRGYTF
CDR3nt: TGTGCCTGGAGTGCCGTACAGGGACGCGGCTACACCTTC

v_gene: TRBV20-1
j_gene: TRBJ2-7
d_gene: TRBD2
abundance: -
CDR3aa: CSAQRGTAYEQYF
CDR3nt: TGCAGTGCCCAGCGGGGAACTGCCTACGAGCAGTACTTC

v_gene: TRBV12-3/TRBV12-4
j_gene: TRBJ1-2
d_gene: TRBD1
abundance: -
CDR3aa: CASRPRTGTYGYTF
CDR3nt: TGTGCCAGCAGACCTCGGACAGGAACGTATGGCTACACCTTC

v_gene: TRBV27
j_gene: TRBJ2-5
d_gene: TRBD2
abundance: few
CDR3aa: CASSLNRGVKTQYF
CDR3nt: TGTGCCAGCAGTTTAAACCGGGGGGTGAAGACCCAGTACTTC

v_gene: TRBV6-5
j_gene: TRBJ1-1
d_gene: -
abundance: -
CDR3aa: CASNLDEGTEAFF
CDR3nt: TGTGCCAGCAATCTAGATGAGGGCACTGAAGCTTTCTTT

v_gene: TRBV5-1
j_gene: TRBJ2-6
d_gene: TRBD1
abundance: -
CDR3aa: CASSFWDRVLSGANVLTF
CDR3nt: TGCGCCAGCAGCTTCTGGGACAGGGTCCTCTCTGGGGCCAACGTCCTGACTTTC

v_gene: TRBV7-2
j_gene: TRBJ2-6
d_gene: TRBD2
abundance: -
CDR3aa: CASSLSWLAGTGGANVLTF
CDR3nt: TGTGCCAGCAGCTTGTCGTGGCTAGCGGGGACGGGTGGGGCCAACGTCCTGACTTTC

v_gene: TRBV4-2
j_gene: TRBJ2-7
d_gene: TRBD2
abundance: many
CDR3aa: CASSHQLAGPYEQYF
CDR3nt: TGTGCCAGCAGCCATCAACTAGCGGGACCCTACGAGCAGTACTTC

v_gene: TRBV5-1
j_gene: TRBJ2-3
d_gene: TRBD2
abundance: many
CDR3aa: CASRLAGESTDTQYF
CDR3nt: TGCGCCAGCAGGCTAGCGGGAGAGAGCACAGATACGCAGTATTTT

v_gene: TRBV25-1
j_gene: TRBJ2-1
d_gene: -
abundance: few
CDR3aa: CASSSWGTFSEYEQFF
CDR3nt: TGTGCCAGCAGTTCCTGGGGGACTTTCTCAGAATATGAGCAGTTCTTC

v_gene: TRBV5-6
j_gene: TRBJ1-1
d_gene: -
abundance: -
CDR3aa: CASSLRFGEAFF
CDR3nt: TGTGCCAGCAGCTTGCGTTTTGGGGAAGCTTTCTTT

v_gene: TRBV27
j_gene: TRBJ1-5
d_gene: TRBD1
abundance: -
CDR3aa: CASSNRDRGQPQHF
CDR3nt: TGTGCCAGCAGTAACCGGGACAGGGGGCAGCCCCAGCATTTT

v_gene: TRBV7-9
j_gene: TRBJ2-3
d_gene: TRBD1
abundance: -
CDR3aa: CASSLGDRYTDTQYF
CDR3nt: TGTGCCAGCAGCTTAGGGGACAGATACACAGATACGCAGTATTTT

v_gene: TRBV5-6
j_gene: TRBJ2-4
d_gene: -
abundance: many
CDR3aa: CASSAWMRAKNIQYF
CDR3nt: TGTGCCAGCAGCGCGTGGATGAGGGCCAAAAACATTCAGTACTTC

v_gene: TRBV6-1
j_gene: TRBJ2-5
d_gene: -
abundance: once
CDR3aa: CASSVDRRPQETQYF
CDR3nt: TGTGCCAGCAGTGTCGACAGGCGACCCCAAGAGACCCAGTACTTC

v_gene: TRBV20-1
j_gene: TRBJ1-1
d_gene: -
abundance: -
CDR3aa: CSARPPMGGRGTEAFF
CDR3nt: TGCAGTGCTAGACCCCCGATGGGGGGACGGGGCACTGAAGCTTTCTTT

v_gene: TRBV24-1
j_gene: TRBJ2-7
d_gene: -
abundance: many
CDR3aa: CATSDATRTYEQYF
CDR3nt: TGTGCCACCAGTGACGCCACAAGAACCTACGAGCAGTACTTC

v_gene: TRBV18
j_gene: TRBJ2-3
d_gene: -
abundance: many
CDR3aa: CASSLPADTQYF
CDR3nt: TGTGCCAGCTCACTTCCCGCGGATACGCAGTATTTT

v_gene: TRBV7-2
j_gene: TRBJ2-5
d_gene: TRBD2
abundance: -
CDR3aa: CASSWRASGGHETQYF
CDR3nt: TGTGCCAGCAGCTGGAGGGCTAGCGGGGGGCATGAGACCCAGTACTTC

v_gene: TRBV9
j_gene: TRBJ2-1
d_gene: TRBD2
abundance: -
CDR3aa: CASSVAWSGSNEQFF
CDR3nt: TGTGCCAGCAGCGTAGCTTGGAGCGGGAGTAATGAGCAGTTCTTC

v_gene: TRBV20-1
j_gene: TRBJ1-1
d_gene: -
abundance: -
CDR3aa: CSAGGLGRRGDTEAFF
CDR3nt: TGCAGTGCTGGAGGACTGGGGAGAAGGGGGGACACTGAAGCTTTCTTT

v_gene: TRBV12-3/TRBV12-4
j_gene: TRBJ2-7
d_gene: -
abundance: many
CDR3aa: CASSLRDGYEQYF
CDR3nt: TGTGCCAGCAGTTTGCGGGATGGCTACGAGCAGTACTTC

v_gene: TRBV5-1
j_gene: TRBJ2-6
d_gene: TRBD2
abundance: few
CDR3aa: CASSLISGSSGANVLTF
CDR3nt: TGCGCCAGCAGCTTAATTAGCGGGAGCTCTGGGGCCAACGTCCTGACTTTC

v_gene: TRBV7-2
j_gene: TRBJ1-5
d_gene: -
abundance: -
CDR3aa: CASSSKAGAAGGNQHF
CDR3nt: TGTGCCAGCAGCTCCAAGGCGGGGGCGGCGGGAGGAAACCAGCATTTT

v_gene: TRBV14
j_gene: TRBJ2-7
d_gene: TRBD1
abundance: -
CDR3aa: CASSQDRQGLDYEQYF
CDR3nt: TGTGCCAGCAGCCAAGATCGACAGGGCCTCGACTACGAGCAGTACTTC

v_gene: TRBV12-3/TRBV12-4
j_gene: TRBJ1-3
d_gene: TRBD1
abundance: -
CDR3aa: CASRRDRGLQGKSSGNTIYF
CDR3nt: TGTGCCAGCAGGCGGGACAGGGGGCTCCAAGGAAAAAGCTCTGGAAACACCATATATTTT

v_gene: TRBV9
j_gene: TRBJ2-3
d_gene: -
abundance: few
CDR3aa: CASSVGSLSTDTQYF
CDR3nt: TGTGCCAGCAGCGTTGGGTCTCTTAGCACAGATACGCAGTATTTT

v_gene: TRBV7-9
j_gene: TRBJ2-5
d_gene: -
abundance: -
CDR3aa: CASSLNQGGETQYF
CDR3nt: TGTGCCAGCAGCCTCAACCAGGGAGGAGAGACCCAGTACTTC

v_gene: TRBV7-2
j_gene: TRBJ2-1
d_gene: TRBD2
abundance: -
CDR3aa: CASGQLAGGREQFF
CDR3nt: TGTGCCAGCGGGCAACTAGCGGGGGGACGGGAGCAGTTCTTC

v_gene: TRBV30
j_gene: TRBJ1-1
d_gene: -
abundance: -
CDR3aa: CAGGGPVHAEAFF
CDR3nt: TGTGCCGGGGGAGGGCCCGTCCACGCTGAAGCTTTCTTT

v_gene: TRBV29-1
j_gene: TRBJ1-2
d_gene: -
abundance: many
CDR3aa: CSVDIPPGGYTF
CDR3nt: TGCAGCGTTGATATCCCTCCTGGGGGCTACACCTTC

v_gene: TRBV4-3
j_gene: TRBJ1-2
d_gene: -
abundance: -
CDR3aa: CASSQVSGSSGYTF
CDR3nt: TGCGCCAGCAGCCAAGTTTCGGGTTCGAGTGGCTACACCTTC

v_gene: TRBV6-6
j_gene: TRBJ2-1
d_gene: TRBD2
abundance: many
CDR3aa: CASSSRLAGDGNEQFF
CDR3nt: TGTGCCAGCAGTTCCCGACTAGCGGGGGACGGCAATGAGCAGTTCTTC

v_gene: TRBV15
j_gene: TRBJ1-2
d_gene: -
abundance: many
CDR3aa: CATSRSGTYGYTF
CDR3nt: TGTGCCACCAGCAGGTCCGGGACTTATGGCTACACCTTC

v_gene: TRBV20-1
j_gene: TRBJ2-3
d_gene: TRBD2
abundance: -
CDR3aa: CSASERGLRDTQYF
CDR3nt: TGCAGTGCTTCCGAGCGGGGGCTTCGGGATACGCAGTATTTT

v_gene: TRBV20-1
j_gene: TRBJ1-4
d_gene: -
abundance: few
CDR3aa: CSAPASNEKLFF
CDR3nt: TGCAGTGCCCCCGCAAGTAATGAAAAACTGTTTTTT

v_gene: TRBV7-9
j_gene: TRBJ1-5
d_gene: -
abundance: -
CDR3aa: CASSLYGGKGSNQPQHF
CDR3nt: TGTGCCAGCAGCTTATATGGGGGGAAAGGAAGCAATCAGCCCCAGCATTTT

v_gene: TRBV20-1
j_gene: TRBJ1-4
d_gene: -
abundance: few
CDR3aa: CSATLPNEKLFF
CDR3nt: TGCAGCGCAACCCTACCAAATGAAAAACTGTTTTTT

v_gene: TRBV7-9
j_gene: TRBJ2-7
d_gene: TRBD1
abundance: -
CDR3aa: CASSLAWTGASGQYF
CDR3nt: TGTGCCAGCAGCTTGGCCTGGACAGGGGCGAGTGGGCAGTACTTC

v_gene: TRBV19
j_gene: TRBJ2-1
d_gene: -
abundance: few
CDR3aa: CASNAKRDANNEQFF
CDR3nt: TGTGCCAGTAACGCGAAGAGGGATGCTAACAATGAGCAGTTCTTC

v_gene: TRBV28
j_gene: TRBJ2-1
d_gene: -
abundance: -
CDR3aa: CASSFAPRSNEQFF
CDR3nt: TGTGCCAGCAGTTTCGCCCCCCGGTCTAATGAGCAGTTCTTC

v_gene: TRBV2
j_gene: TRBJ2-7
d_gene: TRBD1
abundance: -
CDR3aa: CASRGTALTYEQYF
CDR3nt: TGTGCCAGCAGAGGGACAGCGCTTACCTACGAGCAGTACTTC

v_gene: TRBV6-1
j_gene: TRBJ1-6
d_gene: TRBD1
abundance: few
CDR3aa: CASTTPGQSSYNSPLHF
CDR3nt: TGTGCCAGCACCACGCCGGGACAGAGCTCCTATAATTCACCCCTCCACTTT

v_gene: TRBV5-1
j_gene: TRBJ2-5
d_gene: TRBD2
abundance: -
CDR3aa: CASSPSRGSGGQETQYF
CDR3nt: TGCGCCAGCAGTCCCTCCCGGGGTAGCGGGGGGCAAGAGACCCAGTACTTC

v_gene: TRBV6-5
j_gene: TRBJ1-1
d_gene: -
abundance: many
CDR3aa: CASRLQPNTEAFF
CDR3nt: TGTGCCAGCAGATTACAACCGAACACTGAAGCTTTCTTT

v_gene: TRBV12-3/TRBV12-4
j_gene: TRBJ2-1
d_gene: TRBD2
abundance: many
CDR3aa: CASSPAAGGPYNEQFF
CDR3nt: TGTGCCAGCAGTCCCGCGGCGGGGGGCCCCTACAATGAGCAGTTCTTC

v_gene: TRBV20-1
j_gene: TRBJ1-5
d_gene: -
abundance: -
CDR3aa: CSASYRDPWPQHF
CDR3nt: TGCAGTGCAAGTTACAGGGACCCATGGCCCCAGCATTTT

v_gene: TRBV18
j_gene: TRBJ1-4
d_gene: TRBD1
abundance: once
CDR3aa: CASSPGQGNSNEKLFF
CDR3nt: TGTGCCAGCTCACCGGGACAGGGAAACTCTAATGAAAAACTGTTTTTT

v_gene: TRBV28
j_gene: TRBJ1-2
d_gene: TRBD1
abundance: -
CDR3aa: CASRQGAAPGYTF
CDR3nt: TGTGCCAGCAGACAGGGGGCAGCGCCTGGCTACACCTTC

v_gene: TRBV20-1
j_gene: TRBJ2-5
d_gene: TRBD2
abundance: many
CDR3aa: CSASPAGGPKETQYF
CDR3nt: TGCAGTGCTAGCCCAGCGGGGGGCCCAAAAGAGACCCAGTACTTC